The 5 T cell receptor beta chains given below trace back to one sample, sequenced in a study of Ad26.COV2.S vaccination and SARS-CoV-2 variants. Treatment described: around 19 received Ad26.COV2.S at low or high dose, single or two shots; 5 received placebo; per-sample allocation not given. Each sample was drawn 63 days after the first injection (of vaccine or placebo). Libraries were prepared by immunoSEQ multiplex PCR; TCRdb keeps only in-frame clonotypes and omits some of them. The sample records fewer than 500,000 clones, about 91% being singletons. The input for sequencing was peripheral blood, taken in a trial of Ad26.COV2.S vaccine versus placebo. The receptors were gathered from a person between 18 and 60 years old who received the Ad26.COV2.S COVID-19 vaccine or a placebo.

This clone appeared a few times. The rearrangement uses TRBV27 and TRBJ1-1, with D maybe TRBD1 (5 bases). The CDR3 is made up of 11 amino acids. Germline CDR1 is MNHEY and CDR2 is SMNVEV (reference sequence). The germline V and J ends were trimmed by 6 bases and 8 bases, with 10 bases remaining between them. The CDR3 here is CASSRGQEAFF. The CDR3 nucleotides are TGTGCCAGCAGCCGAGGACAAGAAGCTTTCTTT.

The chain has TRBV29-1 and TRBJ2-3; unclear D gene. Per germline, CDR1 SQVTM and CDR2 ANQGSEA. This CDR3 is 13 amino acids long. The germline V and J ends were trimmed by 4 bases and 2 bases, with 10 bases remaining between them. The CDR3 loop is CSVVDGFTDTQYF. CDR3 DNA: TGCAGCGTTGTGGACGGCTTCACAGATACGCAGTATTTT.

CDR3 sequence (DNA): TGTGCCAGCAGCACGGGACAGGGTTCTGTACCCCTCCACTTT. It yields the protein CASSTGQGSVPLHF. The J gene is TRBJ1-6, the V gene TRBV6-6, with TRBD1 matching over 9 bases. Looked up from germline, CDR1 is MNHNY and CDR2 is SVGAGI (reference sequence). The CDR3 sequence is 14 residues long. With V trimmed by 6 bases and J by 12 bases, 9 bases remained unmatched.

J is TRBJ1-5 and V is TRBV13; D remains ambiguous. The length of the CDR3 is 14 residues. The germline V gene encodes CDR1 PRHDT and CDR2 FYEKMQ (reference sequence). Trimming cost V 0 bases and J 4 bases, with 7 bases left between them. CDR3 in amino acids: CASSLGGLNQPQHF. The CDR3 DNA is TGTGCCAGCAGCTTAGGAGGGCTTAATCAGCCCCAGCATTTT.

The chain links TRBV5-1 to TRBJ2-3, with no clear D. Germline V lookup: CDR1 SGHRS, CDR2 YFSETQ. This CDR3 is 15 amino acids long. V was cut by 2 bases and J by 0 bases, with 10 bases left in between. The CDR3 sequence is CASSFTDPSTDTQYF. In DNA, the CDR3 is TGCGCCAGCAGCTTTACGGACCCTAGCACAGATACGCAGTATTTT.